This T cell receptor beta chain is from a study of OX40 agonist ivuxolimab in advanced cancers. Study-wide results and limits: Fewer expanded clones were found on average in CD4+ than in CD8+ T cells. CD4+ and CD8+ blood T cells expanded clonally by week 6 at 0.1 to 3.0 mg/kg.

The study sampled blood at baseline, cycle 4 day 1, and cycle 7 day 1. The CDR3 loop spans 18 amino acids. The germline gives CDR1 LNHNV, CDR2 YYDKDF (reference sequence). Between the trimmed V and J ends, which lost 3 bases and 0 bases, there was a span of 20 bases. Some clones are missing from TCRdb's copy, which holds only in-frame ones; the method was immunoSEQ multiplex PCR. The data hold 34,000 or so clones, with approximately 79% observed a single time. Turning to this clone: No antigen is known for it.

The sequences come from CD4+ or CD8+ T cells sorted from blood, collected in a trial of the OX40 agonist ivuxolimab. The rearrangement uses TRBV15 and TRBJ1-2, with unresolved D. This clonotype was sampled from an adult with an advanced solid tumor such as melanoma, head and neck, liver or kidney cancer. CDR3 residues: CATSSESTRRPANYGYTF. The CDR3 DNA reads TGTGCCACCAGCAGCGAATCGACCCGGCGTCCAGCTAACTATGGCTACACCTTC.